This T cell receptor (beta chain) was captured by sequencing in a study of blood T cell repertoires in COVID-19. Sequencing was performed with immunoSEQ multiplex PCR; in TCRdb, only in-frame clones are kept and a portion is missing. The sample records around 110,000 clones, 70% to 80% being singletons. V gave up 2 bases and J gave up 0 bases, with 17 bases separating them. CDR3 length: 18 residues. Looked up from germline, CDR1 is MNHNS and CDR2 is SASEGT. The sequenced sample consisted of peripheral blood. The source is a human donor with acute or convalescent COVID-19. The donor label of this sample is uncertain. The rearrangement links TRBV6-1 to TRBJ1-5; the D is unclear. The chain's CDR3 is CASSEWTRGDSSNQPQHF. In DNA, the CDR3 is TGTGCCAGCAGTGAATGGACCCGGGGAGATTCTAGCAATCAGCCCCAGCATTTT.